This T cell receptor (beta chain) was obtained from a study of CD8 T cells in Susac syndrome. The authors reverse transcribed about 0.45 to 1 ug RNA with random hexamers. Multiplex PCR with immunoSEQ amplified the TCR beta CDR3 across 54 Vbeta and 13 Jbeta. TCRdb processed the immunoSEQ multiplex PCR reads anew with MiXCR; each CDR3 protein has one entry. The table includes about 240,000 distinct CDR3 sequences, 90% to 96% detected once. CD8+ and CD4+ T cells taken from blood had their TCR beta sequenced. In contrast to the negatively isolated CD8+ and CD4+ T cells, TEMRA cells were FACS-enriched. Study-wide points: When the CD4+ T cell repertoires of patients with Susac syndrome were examined, they did not show any clonal expansion.

In regard to this clonotype: Its matching antigen is unknown.

The CDR3 is 13 residues long. The germline V gene encodes CDR1 GTSNPN and CDR2 SVGIG (reference sequence). Trimming pared 6 bases from V and 6 bases from J, leaving 18 bases between. This chain uses TRBV30 with TRBJ2-7; D is perhaps TRBD2 (5 bases). The receptor was isolated from a human donor with Susac syndrome. The sample consisted of CD4+ T cells from PBMCs. CDR3 residues: CACLPGSRGEQYF. As DNA, the CDR3 is TGTGCCTGCCTTCCGGGCTCCCGGGGCGAGCAGTACTTC. The whole variable domain, remainder taken from reference TRBV30 and TRBJ2-7, is SQTIHQWPATLVQPVGSPLSLECTVEGTSNPNLYWYRQAAGRGLQLLFYSVGIGQISSEVPQNLSASRPQDRQFILSSKKLLLSDSGFYLCACLPGSRGEQYFGPGTRLTVT.